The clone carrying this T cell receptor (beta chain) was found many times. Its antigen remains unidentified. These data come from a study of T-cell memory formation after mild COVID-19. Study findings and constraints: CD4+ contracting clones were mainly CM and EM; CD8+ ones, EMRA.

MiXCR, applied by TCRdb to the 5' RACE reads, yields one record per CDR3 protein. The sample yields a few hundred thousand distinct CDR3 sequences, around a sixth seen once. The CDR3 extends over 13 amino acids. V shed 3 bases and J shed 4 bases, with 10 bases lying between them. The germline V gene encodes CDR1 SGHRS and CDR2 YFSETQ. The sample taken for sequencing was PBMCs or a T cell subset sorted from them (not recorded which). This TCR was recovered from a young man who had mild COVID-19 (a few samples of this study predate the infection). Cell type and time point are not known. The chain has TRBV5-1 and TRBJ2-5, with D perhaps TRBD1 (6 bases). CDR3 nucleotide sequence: TGCGCCAGCAGCTCCACAGGGATAGAGACCCAGTACTTC. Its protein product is CASSSTGIETQYF. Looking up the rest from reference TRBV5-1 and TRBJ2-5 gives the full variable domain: KAGVTQTPRYLIKTRGQQVTLSCSPISGHRSVSWYQQTPGQGLQFLFEYFSETQRNKGNFPGRFSGRQFSNSRSEMNVSTLELGDSALYLCASSSTGIETQYFGPGTRLLVL.